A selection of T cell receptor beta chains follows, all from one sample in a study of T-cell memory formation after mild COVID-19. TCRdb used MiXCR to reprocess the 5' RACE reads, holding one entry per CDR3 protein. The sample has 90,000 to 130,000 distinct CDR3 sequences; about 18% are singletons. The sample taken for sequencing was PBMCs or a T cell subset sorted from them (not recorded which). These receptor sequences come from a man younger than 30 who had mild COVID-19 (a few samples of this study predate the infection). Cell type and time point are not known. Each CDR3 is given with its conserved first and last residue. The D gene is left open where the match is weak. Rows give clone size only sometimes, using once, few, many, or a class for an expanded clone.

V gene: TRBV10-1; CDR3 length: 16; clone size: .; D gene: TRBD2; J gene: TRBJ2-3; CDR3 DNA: TGCGCCAGCAGTGAGTCTCGGAGCGGGGGCACAGATACGCAGTATTTT; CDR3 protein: CASSESRSGGTDTQYF
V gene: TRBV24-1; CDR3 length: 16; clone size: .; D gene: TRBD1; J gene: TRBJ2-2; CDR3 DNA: TGTGCCACCAGTGATTCTCAGGGGGCTCGGACCGGGGAGCTGTTTTTT; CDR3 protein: CATSDSQGARTGELFF
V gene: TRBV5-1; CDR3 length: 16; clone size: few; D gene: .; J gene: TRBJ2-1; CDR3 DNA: TGCGCCAGCAGCTTGGGGTCGTCACCCTCCTACAATGAGCAGTTCTTC; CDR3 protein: CASSLGSSPSYNEQFF
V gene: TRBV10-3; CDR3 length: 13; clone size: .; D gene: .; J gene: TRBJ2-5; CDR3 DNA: TGTGCCATCAGCGGAGTCTTCCAAGAGACCCAGTACTTC; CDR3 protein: CAISGVFQETQYF
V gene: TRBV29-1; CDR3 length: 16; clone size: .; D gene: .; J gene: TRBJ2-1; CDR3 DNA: TGCAGCGTTGACTATCGGGACGCCGGCTCCTACAATGAGCAGTTCTTC; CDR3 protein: CSVDYRDAGSYNEQFF
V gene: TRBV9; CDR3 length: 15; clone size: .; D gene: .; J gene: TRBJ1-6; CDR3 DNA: TGTGCCAGCAGCGTAGGCGCCTCGGGGGATTCACCCCTCCACTTT; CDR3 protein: CASSVGASGDSPLHF
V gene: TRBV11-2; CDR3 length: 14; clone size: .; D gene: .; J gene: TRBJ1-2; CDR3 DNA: TGTGCCAGCAGCTTAGAGGGAAGTGGCTATGGCTACACCTTC; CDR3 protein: CASSLEGSGYGYTF
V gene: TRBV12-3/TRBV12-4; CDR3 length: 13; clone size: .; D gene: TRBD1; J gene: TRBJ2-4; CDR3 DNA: TGTGCCAGCAGTTCACTACAGGGGGCGCAGGAGTACTTC; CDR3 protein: CASSSLQGAQEYF
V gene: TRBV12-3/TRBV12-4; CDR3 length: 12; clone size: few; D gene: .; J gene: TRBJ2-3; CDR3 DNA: TGTGCCAGCAGGGCAGGGCACGGTACGCAGTATTTT; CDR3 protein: CASRAGHGTQYF
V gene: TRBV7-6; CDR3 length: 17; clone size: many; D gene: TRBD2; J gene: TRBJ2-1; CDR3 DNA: TGTGCCAGCAGCTTCCGGTCTTCCGGGGGGACCTACAATGAGCAGTTCTTC; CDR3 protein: CASSFRSSGGTYNEQFF
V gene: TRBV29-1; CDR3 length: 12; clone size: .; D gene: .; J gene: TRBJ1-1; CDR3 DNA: TGCAGCGCTTCTCGACAGAACACTGAAGCTTTCTTT; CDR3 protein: CSASRQNTEAFF
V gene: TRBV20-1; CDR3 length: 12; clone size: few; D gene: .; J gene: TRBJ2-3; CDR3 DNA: TGCAGTGCTCCCGGACCGGGGGATACGCAGTATTTT; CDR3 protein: CSAPGPGDTQYF
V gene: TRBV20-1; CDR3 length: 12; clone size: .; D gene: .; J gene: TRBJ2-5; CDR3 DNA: TGCAGTGCTTCTAGGGAAAAAGAGACCCAGTACTTC; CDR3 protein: CSASREKETQYF
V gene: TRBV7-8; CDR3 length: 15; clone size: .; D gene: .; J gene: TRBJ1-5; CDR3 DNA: TGTGCCAGCAGCCCAGAAGACCTCCAGGATCAGCCCCAGCATTTT; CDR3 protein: CASSPEDLQDQPQHF
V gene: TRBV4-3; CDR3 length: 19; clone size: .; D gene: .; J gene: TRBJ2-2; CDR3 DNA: TGCGCCAGCAGCCAAGAGGTTATCGGGGCGGGGGCGTACACCGGGGAGCTGTTTTTT; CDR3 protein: CASSQEVIGAGAYTGELFF
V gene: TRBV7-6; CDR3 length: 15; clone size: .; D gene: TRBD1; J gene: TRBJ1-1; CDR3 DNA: TGTGCCAGCAGCTTGACTACAGGGGGGTACACTGAAGCTTTCTTT; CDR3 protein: CASSLTTGGYTEAFF
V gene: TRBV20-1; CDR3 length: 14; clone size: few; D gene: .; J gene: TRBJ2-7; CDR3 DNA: TGCAGTGCTAGTGACGGATCATTCAATTACGAGCAGTACTTC; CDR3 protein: CSASDGSFNYEQYF